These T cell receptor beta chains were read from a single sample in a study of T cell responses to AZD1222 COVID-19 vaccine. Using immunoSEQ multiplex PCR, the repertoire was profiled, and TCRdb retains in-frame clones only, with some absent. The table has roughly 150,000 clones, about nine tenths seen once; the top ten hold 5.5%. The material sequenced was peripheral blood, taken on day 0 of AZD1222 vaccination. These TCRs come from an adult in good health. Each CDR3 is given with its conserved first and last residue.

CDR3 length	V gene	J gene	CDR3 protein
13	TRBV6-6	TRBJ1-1	CASSYQGNTEAFF
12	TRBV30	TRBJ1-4	CAWKSGNEKLFF
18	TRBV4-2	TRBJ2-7	CASSQEGLRGGIAYEQYF
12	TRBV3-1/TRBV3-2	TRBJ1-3	CASRGLGNTIYF
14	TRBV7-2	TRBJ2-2	CASSVYRDGGELFF
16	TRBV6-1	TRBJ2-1	CASSASSSGGYNEQFF
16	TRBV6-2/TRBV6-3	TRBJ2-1	CASSYVGLSSYNEQFF
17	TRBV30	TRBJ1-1	CAWSVPWGGRYYTEAFF
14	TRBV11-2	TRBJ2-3	CASSLRGGSDTQYF
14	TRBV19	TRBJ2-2	CASTLPGHTGELFF
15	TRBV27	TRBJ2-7	CASSPTGIGSYEQYF
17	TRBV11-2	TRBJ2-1	CASSSTTSGRAYNEQFF
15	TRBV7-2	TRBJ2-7	CASSSSGTVSYEQYF
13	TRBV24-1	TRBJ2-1	CATQGPHYNEQFF
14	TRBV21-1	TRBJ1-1	CASSKVGRVNEAFF
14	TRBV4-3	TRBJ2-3	CASSQGTSTDTQYF
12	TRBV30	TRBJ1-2	CAWQGVNYGYTF
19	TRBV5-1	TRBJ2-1	CASSLDQTSVQFSYNEQFF
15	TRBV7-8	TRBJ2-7	CASSLAQGPATKQYF
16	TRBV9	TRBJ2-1	CASSVASGGPGYEQFF
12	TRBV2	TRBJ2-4	CASSIQANIQYF
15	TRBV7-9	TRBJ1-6	CASSAGTTRDSPLHF
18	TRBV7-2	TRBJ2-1	CASRSPTSGGDHYNEQFF
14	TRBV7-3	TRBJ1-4	CASSLTYTNEKLFF
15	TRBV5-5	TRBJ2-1	CASSQGQGIYNEQFF
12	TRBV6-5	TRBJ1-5	CASSYEGRAPDF
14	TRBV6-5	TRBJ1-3	CASSPGGTRNTIYF
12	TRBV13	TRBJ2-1	CASSLGVGEQFF
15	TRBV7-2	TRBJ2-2	CASSQRTSGTGELFF
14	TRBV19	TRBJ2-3	CASSIDSATDTQYF
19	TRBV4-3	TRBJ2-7	CASSPQVGQGADVGYEQYF
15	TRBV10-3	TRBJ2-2	CAISSTETNTGELFF
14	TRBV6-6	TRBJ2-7	CASRPGTGGYEQYF
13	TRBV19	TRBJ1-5	CASSIGVNQPQHF
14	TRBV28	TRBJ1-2	CASSLTTGGYGYTF
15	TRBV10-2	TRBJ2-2	CASSNRDSYTGELFF
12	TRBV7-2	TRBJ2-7	CASSWNRGEQYF
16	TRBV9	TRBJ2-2	CASSAPSGGLTGELFF
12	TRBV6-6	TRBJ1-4	CASQKGIEKLFF
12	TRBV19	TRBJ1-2	CASSLAMRGYTF
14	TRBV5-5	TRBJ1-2	CASTSPAENYGYTF
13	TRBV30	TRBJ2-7	CAWSVMNLGEQYF
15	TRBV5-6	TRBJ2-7	CASSSMTSGPYEQYF
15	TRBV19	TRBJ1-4	CASRTQQGTNEKLFF
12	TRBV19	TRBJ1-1	CASRQGGTEAFF
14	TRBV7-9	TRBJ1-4	CASLTGSTNEKLFF
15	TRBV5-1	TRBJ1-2	CASSLANQGESGYTF